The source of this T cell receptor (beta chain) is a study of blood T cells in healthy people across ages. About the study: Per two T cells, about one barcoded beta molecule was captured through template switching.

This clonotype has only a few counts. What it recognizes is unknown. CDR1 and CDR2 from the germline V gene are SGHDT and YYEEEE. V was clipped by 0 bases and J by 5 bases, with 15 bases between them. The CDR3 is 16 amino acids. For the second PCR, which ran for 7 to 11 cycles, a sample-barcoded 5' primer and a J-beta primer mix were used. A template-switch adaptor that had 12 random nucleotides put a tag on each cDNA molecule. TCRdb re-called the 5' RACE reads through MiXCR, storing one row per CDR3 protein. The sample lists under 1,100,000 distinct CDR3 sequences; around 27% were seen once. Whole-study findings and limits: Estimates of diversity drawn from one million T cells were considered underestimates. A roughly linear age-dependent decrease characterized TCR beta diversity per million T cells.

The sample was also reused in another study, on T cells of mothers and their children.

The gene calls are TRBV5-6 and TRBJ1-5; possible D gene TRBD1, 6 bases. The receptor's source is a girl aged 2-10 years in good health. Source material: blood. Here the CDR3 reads CASSLAGSGGHQPQHF. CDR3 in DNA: TGTGCCAGCAGCTTGGCCGGATCGGGGGGCCATCAGCCCCAGCATTTT.